The 5 T cell receptor beta chains below were found in one sample sequenced in a study of ipilimumab plus nivolumab after autologous stem cell transplantation. Some clones are missing from TCRdb's copy, which holds only in-frame ones; the method was immunoSEQ multiplex PCR. In the table there are 40,000 to 45,000 clones, almost 95% of which are singletons. The starting material was PBMCs, obtained in a trial of ipilimumab plus nivolumab as post-transplant consolidation. These receptors were taken from a male donor with multiple myeloma.

The chain combines TRBV6-5 with TRBJ1-1; D call uncertain. Germline CDR1 and CDR2: MNHEY and SVGAGI. V lost 5 bases, J lost 1 base, and 5 bases lay in between. The CDR3 is 12 residues long. CDR3 loop: CASSHRNTEAFF. DNA of the CDR3: TGTGCCAGCAGTCACAGGAACACTGAAGCTTTCTTT.

The V gene is TRBV7-2, the J gene TRBJ2-2; D remains unclear. The CDR3 totals 15 residues. Trimming removed 4 bases from V and 2 bases from J, with 11 bases in between. CDR1 is SGHTA, CDR2 FQGNSA, per germline. CDR3 loop: CASSSTTPNTGELFF. Written as DNA, the CDR3 is TGTGCCAGCAGCTCCACGACCCCAAACACCGGGGAGCTGTTTTTT.

This sequence joins TRBV6-5 and TRBJ1-1; D is perhaps TRBD1 (5 bases). CDR3 length: 14 residues. Trimming removed 0 bases from V and 11 bases from J, with 16 bases in between. Germline loops: CDR1 MNHEY, CDR2 SVGAGI. The CDR3 nucleotides are TGTGCCAGCAGTTACTCGTGGAGAGGCAGGGAGGCTTTCTTT. This gives the protein CASSYSWRGREAFF.

The chain has TRBV7-6 and TRBJ2-3; 7 bases map to TRBD2. Germline V lookup: CDR1 SGHVS, CDR2 FNYEAQ. The CDR3 has 16 amino acids. After removal of 4 bases from V and 5 bases from J, the junction contained 12 bases not matched to a gene. In nucleotides, the CDR3 is TGTGCCAGCAGCTCGGCGGCGGGAGCGGTTATAGATACGCAGTATTTT. As protein: CASSSAAGAVIDTQYF.

The chain has TRBV19 and TRBJ2-1, with a possible D match to TRBD2 (6 bases). Trimming took off 11 bases at V and 0 bases at J, with 17 bases between the two ends. The CDR3 totals 15 residues. Germline-derived CDR1 and CDR2 are LNHDA and SQIVND (reference sequence). CDR3 region: CASKEGMSSYNEQFF. The CDR3 DNA is TGTGCCTCAAAGGAGGGGATGAGCTCCTACAATGAGCAGTTCTTC.